The 21 T cell receptor beta chains below were found in one sample sequenced in a study of shared clonotypes between healthy human individuals. Clones were sequenced by immunoSEQ multiplex PCR, and TCRdb holds only the in-frame ones, with some missing. The sample shows about 1.1 million clones, around 77% of them seen only once. Material for sequencing was memory CD4+ T cells from PBMCs. The subset here: CD45RA-negative fraction. These receptors all stem from a man aged 18 to 35 in good health. Some clones in this sample may be carry-over from other donors' samples.

The CDR3 DNA reads TGTGCCAGCAGGGGACAGATCACAGATACGCAGTATTTT. Protein sequence: CASRGQITDTQYF. The rearrangement joins TRBV6-5 to TRBJ2-3, with 7 positions matching TRBD1. This CDR3 region has 13 residues. The V and J ends lost 6 bases and 2 bases, in that order; junction bases with no gene match: 2. Germline assignment: CDR1 MNHEY and CDR2 SVGAGI.

This clone occurred a few times. The chain couples TRBV28 to TRBJ1-5, with D unresolved. The CDR3 totals 12 residues. The germline CDR1 and CDR2 sequences are MDHEN and SYDVKM. The V gene lost 6 bases and the J gene lost 11 bases, with 14 bases spanning the gap. This chain's CDR3 is CASSLFAGTQHF. The CDR3 coding sequence is TGTGCCAGCAGCCTGTTCGCCGGGACCCAGCATTTT.

This clone was picked up one time. The rearrangement links TRBV5-1 to TRBJ2-5, with 10 bases identical to TRBD1. Unmatched junction bases numbered 1, after V lost 2 bases and J lost 0 bases. The CDR3 contains 15 residues. Germline CDR1 is SGHRS and CDR2 is YFSETQ. DNA for the CDR3: TGCGCCAGCAGCTTTGGGACAGGGGACCAAGAGACCCAGTACTTC. Its protein product is CASSFGTGDQETQYF. Full variable domain (rest looked up from reference TRBV5-1 and TRBJ2-5): KAGVTQTPRYLIKTRGQQVTLSCSPISGHRSVSWYQQTPGQGLQFLFEYFSETQRNKGNFPGRFSGRQFSNSRSEMNVSTLELGDSALYLCASSFGTGDQETQYFGPGTRLLVL.

This sequence joins TRBV6-1 and TRBJ2-3, with 8 bases matching TRBD2. With 8 bases clipped from V and 4 bases from J, the junction kept 8 bases outside the gene matches. The CDR3 totals 14 residues. Germline values: CDR1 MNHNS, CDR2 SASEGT. CDR3 nucleotides: TGTGCCAGCCTACGGGGGGGAGCAGCAGATACGCAGTATTTT. It yields the protein CASLRGGAADTQYF.

This clone was seen more than once but under ten times. The chain joins TRBV28 to TRBJ1-5; 10 bases map to TRBD1. The CDR3 contains 15 residues. Germline CDR1 and CDR2: MDHEN and SYDVKM. Unmatched junction bases numbered 9, after V lost 6 bases and J lost 7 bases. The CDR3 reads CASSPPGQGWQPQHF. CDR3 DNA sequence: TGTGCCAGCAGCCCACCGGGACAGGGGTGGCAGCCCCAGCATTTT.

In its sample, this clone was seen many times. The rearrangement joins TRBV7-3 to TRBJ2-1; 11 nucleotides line up with TRBD2. CDR1 is SGHTA, CDR2 FQGTGA, per germline. V gave up 7 bases and J gave up 2 bases; unmatched junction bases: 4. The CDR3 length is 15 residues. The CDR3 region is CASTLLAGAYNEQFF. The CDR3 region has the DNA TGTGCCAGCACCCTACTAGCGGGAGCCTACAATGAGCAGTTCTTC. Variable domain in full (rest from reference TRBV7-3 and TRBJ2-1): GAGVSQTPSNKVTEKGKYVELRCDPISGHTALYWYRQSLGQGPEFLIYFQGTGAADDSGLPNDRFFAVRPEGSVSTLKIQRTERGDSAVYLCASTLLAGAYNEQFFGPGTRLTVL.

V gene TRBV7-2 combines with J gene TRBJ2-5, with D maybe TRBD1 (5 bases). CDR3 length equals 12 residues. V was clipped by 6 bases and J by 5 bases, with 10 bases between them. Germline CDR1 reads SGHTA; CDR2 reads FQGNSA. CDR3 sequence reads: CASRSGLETQYF. CDR3 bases: TGTGCCAGCAGGTCAGGGTTGGAGACCCAGTACTTC.

This sequence joins TRBV19 and TRBJ2-3; TRBD2 aligns across 11 bases. This CDR3 has 19 residues. Germline V gene data show CDR1 as LNHDA and CDR2 as SQIVND (reference sequence). The ends lost 3 bases at V and 4 bases at J; junction bases unmatched: 15. The chain's CDR3 is CASSIQLTSGSGLPDTQYF. Here the CDR3 DNA reads TGTGCCAGTAGTATCCAGCTAACTAGCGGGAGTGGTTTGCCAGATACGCAGTATTTT. The complete variable domain, with remaining parts taken from reference TRBV19 and TRBJ2-3, reads DGGITQSPKYLFRKEGQNVTLSCEQNLNHDAMYWYRQDPGQGLRLIYYSQIVNDFQKGDIAEGYSVSREKKESFPLTVTSAQKNPTAFYLCASSIQLTSGSGLPDTQYFGPGTRLTVL.

A word on this clone: The same CDR3 arises from other DNA sequences in this sample as well. The chain joins TRBV2 to TRBJ2-7; 10 nucleotides line up with TRBD2. This CDR3 contains 16 residues. The V and J ends lost 4 bases and 2 bases, in that order; junction bases with no gene match: 8. Germline V gene lookup returns CDR1 SNHLY and CDR2 FYNNEI. CDR3 sequence: CASSGTSGTLPYEQYF. The CDR3 DNA sequence: TGTGCCAGCAGTGGGACTAGCGGTACACTTCCCTACGAGCAGTACTTC.

The rearrangement links TRBV6-5 to TRBJ1-4, with TRBD1 identical over 10 bases. The CDR3 spans 14 residues. CDR1 and CDR2 (germline): MNHEY, SVGAGI. J gave up 7 bases and V 6 bases, and 5 bases lay outside the gene matches. The CDR3 region is CASRDRGKGEKLFF. The CDR3, as DNA: TGTGCCAGCAGGGACAGGGGGAAAGGTGAAAAACTGTTTTTT.

On this clone: Distinct nucleotide sequences in the sample also encode this CDR3. This chain links TRBV18 with TRBJ2-5; the match to TRBD1 covers 8 bases. Per the germline V gene, CDR1 is KGHSH and CDR2 is LQKENI. J was trimmed by 5 bases and V by 3 bases; bases with no gene match: 2. This CDR3 is built from 13 residues. The DNA for the CDR3 is TGTGCCAGCTCACCTTGGACAGGGGAGACCCAGTACTTC. Its translation: CASSPWTGETQYF.

On this clone itself: Additional DNA sequences in this sample encode the identical CDR3. This chain links TRBV5-1 with TRBJ1-6, with D possibly matching TRBD1 (6 bases). The CDR3 sequence is 14 residues long. With 0 bases removed from V and 10 bases from J, the gap between germline ends came to 11 bases. The germline V gene has CDR1 SGHRS and CDR2 YFSETQ. This CDR3 reads CASSLGAGDSPLHF. The DNA of the CDR3 is TGCGCCAGCAGCTTGGGGGCAGGGGACTCACCCCTCCACTTT.

On this clone itself: The CDR3 ends on some other residue instead of the conserved phenylalanine or tryptophan, so this is likely a read error. The DNA is omitted, as the CDR3 cannot be located on it reliably, and the CDR3 follows TCRdb's listing. This chain joins TRBV10-3 and TRBJ2-7; TRBD2 reflects the table's D call only, with no check against the DNA. 13 amino acids form the CDR3, both terminal residues included. Germline loops: CDR1 ENHRY, CDR2 SYGVKD. CDR3 protein: CAISDGGELLKAL.

This chain links TRBV11-3 with TRBJ1-1; D unresolved. This CDR3 spans 14 amino acids. Germline-derived CDR1 and CDR2 are SGHNT and YENEEA. V was shortened by 0 bases and J by 2 bases, with 7 bases between the two germline ends. The CDR3 is CASSLERGNTEAFF. In DNA, the CDR3 is TGTGCCAGCAGCTTAGAACGGGGAAACACTGAAGCTTTCTTT.

V and J are TRBV28 and TRBJ2-1, with D possibly matching TRBD2 (6 bases). The length of the CDR3 is 18 residues. V was pared by 5 bases and J by 0 bases, with 20 bases between. CDR1 and CDR2 from the germline V gene are MDHEN and SYDVKM. In nucleotides, the CDR3 is TGTGCCAGCAGTCACCTTTATGGGGGGAGAAGCTCCTACAATGAGCAGTTCTTC. Residues: CASSHLYGGRSSYNEQFF.

This clone was counted a few times. The sample carries other DNA sequences with the same CDR3. The chain uses TRBV28 and TRBJ2-1; 12 nucleotides match TRBD2. V shed 5 bases, J shed 2 bases, and the junction held 1 base outside the gene matches. There are 15 residues in the CDR3. The germline gives CDR1 MDHEN, CDR2 SYDVKM. This CDR3 reads CASSPSGRAYNEQFF. DNA for the CDR3: TGTGCCAGCAGTCCTAGCGGGAGGGCCTACAATGAGCAGTTCTTC.

The rearrangement links TRBV28 to TRBJ2-3; TRBD2 agrees at 7 bases. Germline V gene data show CDR1 as MDHEN and CDR2 as SYDVKM. V trimming: 3 bases; J trimming: 1 base; junction bases outside the gene matches: 16. The length of the CDR3 is 19 residues. CDR3 region: CASSFWGGGRGRGTDTQYF. The CDR3 nucleotides read TGTGCCAGCAGTTTCTGGGGTGGCGGGAGAGGTAGAGGCACAGATACGCAGTATTTT.

Turning to this clone: Compared with germline, one end of the junction differs, possibly owing to a read error. The same CDR3 can be traced to other DNA sequences in this sample. V and J are TRBV6-6 and TRBJ2-3; D gene uncertain. Germline V gives CDR1 MNHNY, CDR2 SVGAGI (reference sequence). This CDR3 comprises 13 residues. In DNA form, the CDR3 reads TGCGCCAGCAGTTACAGCCTGGGTGATACGCAGTATTTT. This sequence encodes CASSYSLGDTQYF.

This clone has at least ten counts. The chain joins TRBV5-1 to TRBJ2-2; 7 nucleotides line up with TRBD1. With V trimmed by 2 bases and J by 3 bases, 4 bases remained unmatched. Germline assignment: CDR1 SGHRS and CDR2 YFSETQ. This CDR3 region has 15 residues. The chain's CDR3 is CASSFKTGYTGELFF. The CDR3 DNA reads TGCGCCAGCAGCTTTAAGACAGGGTACACCGGGGAGCTGTTTTTT.

The chain couples TRBV28 to TRBJ1-4; D is uncertain. Trimming removed 6 bases from V and 0 bases from J, with 11 bases in between. Germline-derived CDR1 and CDR2 are MDHEN and SYDVKM. This CDR3 spans 15 amino acids. CDR3 bases: TGTGCCAGCAGCTCCAAGGGTGCAACTAATGAAAAACTGTTTTTT. It is translated as CASSSKGATNEKLFF.

This chain joins TRBV11-1 and TRBJ2-7, with 8 bases aligning to TRBD2. V dropped 4 bases and J dropped 4; count of bases not matched to a gene: 9. The CDR3 has 15 amino acids. From germline, CDR1 is SGHAT and CDR2 FQDESV (reference sequence). The CDR3 reads CASSSSLAGGYEQYF. The DNA of the CDR3 is TGTGCCAGCAGCTCCTCTCTAGCGGGCGGGTACGAGCAGTACTTC.